The present T cell receptor (beta chain) was sequenced within a study of blood T cells in healthy people across ages. The table lists this clonotype with a few counts. Trimming stripped 7 bases from V and 0 bases from J, with 19 bases between. The germline V gene encodes CDR1 DFQATT and CDR2 SNEGSKA (reference sequence). The length of the CDR3 is 15 residues. The use of a sample-barcoded 5' primer and a J-beta primer mix characterized a second PCR of 7 to 11 cycles. From the 5' RACE reads, TCRdb called clonotypes with MiXCR, one entry per CDR3 protein. The sample contains around 970,000 distinct CDR3 sequences, roughly half of which appear only once.

Specimen: blood. The origin of this receptor is a woman aged 55-69 years in good health. The rearrangement uses TRBV20-1 and TRBJ2-7, with D perhaps TRBD1 (6 bases). The CDR3 region has the DNA TGCAGTGTCACCACCGGGACATCCCCCTCCTACGAGCAGTACTTC. Translating it yields CSVTTGTSPSYEQYF.